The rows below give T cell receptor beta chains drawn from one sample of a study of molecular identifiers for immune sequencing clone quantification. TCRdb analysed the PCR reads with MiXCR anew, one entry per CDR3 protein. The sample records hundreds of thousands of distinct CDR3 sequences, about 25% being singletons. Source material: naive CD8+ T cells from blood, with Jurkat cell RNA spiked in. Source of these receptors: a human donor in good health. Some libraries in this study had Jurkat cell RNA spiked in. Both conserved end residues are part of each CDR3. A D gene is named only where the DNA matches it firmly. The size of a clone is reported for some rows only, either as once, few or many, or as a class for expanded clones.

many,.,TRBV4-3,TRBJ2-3,CASSQTWASTDTQYF,TGCGCCAGCAGCCAAACGTGGGCTTCCACAGATACGCAGTATTTT
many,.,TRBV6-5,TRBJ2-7,CASRATGWEQYF,TGTGCCAGCAGGGCTACAGGGTGGGAGCAGTACTTC
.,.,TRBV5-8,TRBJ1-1,CASSWGTSGDTEAFF,TGTGCCAGCAGCTGGGGGACCTCAGGGGACACTGAAGCTTTCTTT
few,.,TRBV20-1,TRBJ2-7,CSARITGYEQYF,TGCAGTGCTAGGATTACGGGATACGAGCAGTACTTC
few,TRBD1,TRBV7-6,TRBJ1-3,CASSPGTGGPDTIYF,TGTGCCAGCAGCCCCGGGACAGGGGGCCCGGACACCATATATTTT
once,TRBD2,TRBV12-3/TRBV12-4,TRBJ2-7,CASRPGLGYEQYF,TGTGCCAGCAGACCAGGACTAGGCTACGAGCAGTACTTC
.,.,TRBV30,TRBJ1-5,CAWSVLSEFNQPQNF,TGTGCCTGGAGTGTCTTGTCAGAATTCAATCAGCCCCAGAATTTT
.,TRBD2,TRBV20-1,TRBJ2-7,CSARVWTSAYSYEQYF,TGCAGTGCTAGAGTGTGGACTAGCGCCTACTCCTACGAGCAGTACTTC
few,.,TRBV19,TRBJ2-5,CASSIVSGQTQYF,TGTGCCAGTAGTATAGTATCGGGGCAGACCCAGTACTTC
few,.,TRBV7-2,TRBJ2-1,CASSLSQMYNEQFF,TGTGCCAGCAGCTTATCACAGATGTACAATGAGCAGTTCTTC
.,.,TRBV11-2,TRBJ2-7,CASSFFSGASYEQYF,TGTGCCAGCAGCTTCTTTAGCGGAGCATCCTACGAGCAGTACTTC
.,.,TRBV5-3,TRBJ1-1,CASSGGVGLEAFF,TGTGCCAGCAGCGGGGGGGTGGGTTTGGAAGCTTTCTTT
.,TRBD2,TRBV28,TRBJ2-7,CASSLRLAAYEQYF,TGTGCCAGCAGTTTGCGTCTAGCGGCCTACGAGCAGTACTTC
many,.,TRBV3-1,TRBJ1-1,CASSQDFRGWNTEAFF,TGTGCCAGCAGCCAAGATTTTAGGGGGTGGAACACTGAAGCTTTCTTT
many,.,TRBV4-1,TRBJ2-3,CASSQDITSPSTDTQYF,TGCGCCAGCAGCCAAGATATCACTAGCCCTAGCACAGATACGCAGTATTTT
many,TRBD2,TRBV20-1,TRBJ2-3,CSARDRSGLAGVTDTQYF,TGCAGTGCTAGAGATAGGAGCGGGCTAGCGGGAGTCACAGATACGCAGTATTTT
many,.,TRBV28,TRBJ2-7,CASSFSGLSYEQYF,TGTGCCAGCAGTTTTTCAGGGTTATCCTACGAGCAGTACTTC
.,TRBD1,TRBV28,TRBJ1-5,CASSIQGAGEPRHF,TGTGCCAGCAGCATTCAGGGGGCCGGGGAGCCCCGGCATTTT
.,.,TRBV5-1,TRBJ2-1,CASSLDRLRRGTKGYNEQFF,TGCGCCAGCAGCTTGGATAGGTTGCGGCGGGGCACCAAAGGGTACAATGAGCAGTTCTTC
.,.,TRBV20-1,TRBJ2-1,CSARDLLGGFSYNEQFF,TGCAGTGCTAGAGATCTCCTGGGAGGTTTTTCCTACAATGAGCAGTTCTTC
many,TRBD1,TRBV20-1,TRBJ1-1,CSARDGDRVYAEAFF,TGCAGTGCTAGAGATGGCGACAGGGTATACGCTGAAGCTTTCTTT
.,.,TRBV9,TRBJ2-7,CASSGGDRITGEQYF,TGTGCCAGCAGTGGGGGGGACAGGATTACCGGTGAGCAGTACTTC
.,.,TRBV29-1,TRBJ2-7,CSVETGGGTYEQYF,TGCAGCGTTGAAACAGGGGGGGGCACCTACGAGCAGTACTTC
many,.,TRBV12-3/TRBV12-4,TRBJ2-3,CASSLVLADTQYF,TGTGCCAGCAGTTTAGTACTAGCAGATACGCAGTATTTT
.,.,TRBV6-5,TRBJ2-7,CASSPGSVQYF,TGTGCCAGCAGTCCCGGGTCTGTGCAGTACTTC
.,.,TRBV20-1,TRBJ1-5,CSDAPGGTGNQPQHF,TGCAGTGACGCACCGGGGGGTACTGGCAATCAGCCCCAGCATTTT
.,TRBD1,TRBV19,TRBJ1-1,CASSINAGGPEAFF,TGTGCCAGTAGTATAAACGCAGGGGGCCCAGAAGCTTTCTTT
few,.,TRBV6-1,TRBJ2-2,CASSETTYRANTGELFF,TGTGCCAGCAGCGAAACGACTTACCGCGCGAACACCGGGGAGCTGTTTTTT
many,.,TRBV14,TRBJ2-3,CASSQEDLSYTDTQYF,TGTGCCAGCAGCCAGGAGGACCTCTCCTACACAGATACGCAGTATTTT
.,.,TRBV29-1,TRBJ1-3,CSVTYSGNTIYF,TGCAGCGTTACCTATAGTGGAAACACCATATATTTT
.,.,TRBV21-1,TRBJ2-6,CASSTPLGGGFSGANVLTF,TGTGCCAGCAGCACTCCCCTAGGGGGAGGTTTCTCTGGGGCCAACGTCCTGACTTTC
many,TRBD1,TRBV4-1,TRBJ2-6,CASRSRGTGPNVLTF,TGCGCCAGCAGATCGCGGGGGACAGGGCCCAACGTCCTGACTTTC
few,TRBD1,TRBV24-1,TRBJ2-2,CATSQGAAGELFF,TGTGCCACCAGCCAGGGGGCGGCCGGGGAGCTGTTTTTT
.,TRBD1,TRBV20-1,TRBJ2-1,CSASGDRVYNEQFF,TGCAGTGCTAGTGGAGACAGGGTATACAATGAGCAGTTCTTC
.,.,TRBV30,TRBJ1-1,CAWSGQIHTEAFF,TGTGCCTGGAGTGGACAGATTCACACTGAAGCTTTCTTT
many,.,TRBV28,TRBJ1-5,CASSFDQPQHF,TGTGCCAGCAGTTTTGATCAGCCCCAGCATTTT
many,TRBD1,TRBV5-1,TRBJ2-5,CASSLGQGVGETQYF,TGCGCCAGCAGCTTGGGACAGGGGGTCGGAGAGACCCAGTACTTC
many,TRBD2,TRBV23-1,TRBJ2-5,CASSRGSSGIQETQYF,TGCGCCAGCAGTCGAGGTTCTAGCGGGATTCAAGAGACCCAGTACTTC
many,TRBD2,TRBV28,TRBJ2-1,CASSIGTSGDNEQFF,TGTGCCAGCAGTATTGGGACTAGCGGGGACAATGAGCAGTTCTTC
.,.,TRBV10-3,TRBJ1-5,CAISESERAGQPQHF,TGTGCCATCAGTGAGTCTGAAAGGGCTGGTCAGCCCCAGCATTTT
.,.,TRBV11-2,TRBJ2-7,CASSLYGVAEQYF,TGTGCCAGCAGCTTATACGGGGTGGCCGAGCAGTACTTC
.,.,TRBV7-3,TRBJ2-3,CASSAGMASTDTHYF,TGTGCCAGCAGCGCTGGGATGGCCAGCACAGATACGCATTATTTT